These 31 T cell receptor beta chains came from one sample sequenced in a study of cytomegalovirus exposure and HLA in healthy donors. The PCR was carried out with 60 Vbeta primers and 13 Jbeta primers. Sequencing was performed with immunoSEQ multiplex PCR; in TCRdb, only in-frame clones are kept and a portion is missing. Its listing shows tens of thousands of clones. The specimen was PBMCs. Every receptor here comes from a man aged 40-50 years in good health and CMV-seronegative.

The rearrangement uses TRBV9 and TRBJ2-1; 7 bases are a match to TRBD1. The CDR3 consists of 19 residues. Trimming removed 0 bases from V and 0 bases from J; junction bases left unmatched: 12. Germline CDR1 and CDR2: SGDLS and YYNGEE. The CDR3 protein is CASSVAARTGRDSYNEQFF. The CDR3 nucleotides are TGTGCCAGCAGCGTAGCAGCCCGGACAGGCCGTGACTCCTACAATGAGCAGTTCTTC.

The V call is TRBV7-9, the J call TRBJ2-5; a possible D gene is TRBD2 (5 bases). Trimming removed 1 base from V and 4 bases from J, with 10 bases in between. Germline CDR1 is SEHNR and CDR2 is FQNEAQ (reference sequence). The CDR3 sequence is 14 residues long. The CDR3 protein is CASSLGGFGETQYF. In DNA, the CDR3 is TGTGCCAGCAGCTTAGGCGGGTTCGGAGAGACCCAGTACTTC.

The genes are TRBV10-2 and TRBJ2-6, with TRBD1 identical over 9 bases. The germline CDR1 and CDR2 sequences are WSHSY and SAAADI. Trimming removed 10 bases from V and 9 bases from J; junction bases left unmatched: 10. CDR3 size: 14 residues. Here the CDR3 DNA reads TGCGCCACCTCACCGGGACAGGGTGACAACGTCCTGACTTTC. This gives the protein CATSPGQGDNVLTF.

This sequence joins TRBV6-1 and TRBJ1-6; possibly TRBD1 for D (5 bases). Germline V gene data show CDR1 as MNHNS and CDR2 as SASEGT. V lost 7 bases, J lost 9 bases, and 16 bases lay in between. The CDR3 runs to 14 residues. CDR3 nucleotide sequence: TGTGCCAGCACTTCGGGAGGGGAAAGTTCACCCCTCCACTTT. It codes for CASTSGGESSPLHF.

The J gene is TRBJ2-5, the V gene TRBV7-9; D possibly corresponds to TRBD2 (5 bases). CDR3 length: 13 residues. V gave up 3 bases and J gave up 7 bases, with 12 bases separating them. The germline V gene has CDR1 SEHNR and CDR2 FQNEAQ (reference sequence). For the CDR3, the DNA is TGTGCCAGCAGCTTTCCCGGGGAAGGGACCCAGTACTTC. Translation: CASSFPGEGTQYF.

The chain is built from TRBV29-1 and TRBJ2-1, with a tentative D call TRBD1 (5 bases). The V end was cut by 3 bases, the J end by 2 bases, with 14 bases between. CDR1 and CDR2 from the germline V gene are SQVTM and ANQGSEA. The CDR3 length is 15 residues. The CDR3 DNA is TGCAGCGTTGAGACGACCAGGGTAGCCTACAATGAGCAGTTCTTC. It translates to CSVETTRVAYNEQFF.

The chain carries TRBV5-4 and TRBJ2-2, with a possible D match to TRBD1 (6 bases). Per the germline V gene, CDR1 is SGHNT and CDR2 is YYREEE (reference sequence). The CDR3 consists of 15 residues. Trimming took off 1 base at V and 0 bases at J, with 7 bases between the two ends. Written as DNA, the CDR3 is TGTGCCAGCAGCTTGACAGGGACGAACACCGGGGAGCTGTTTTTT. It specifies CASSLTGTNTGELFF.

The rearrangement links TRBV2 to TRBJ1-5; TRBD1 might be the D (6 bases). This CDR3 comprises 15 residues. V lost 5 bases, J lost 3 bases, and 14 bases lay in between. Germline lookup yields CDR1 SNHLY and CDR2 FYNNEI. As DNA, the CDR3 is TGTGCCAGCAGTTTCGTAAGACAGGTCAATCAGCCCCAGCATTTT. Its protein is CASSFVRQVNQPQHF.

This chain links TRBV6-5 with TRBJ1-1; tentative D call: TRBD1 (6 bases). V lost 4 bases and J 5 bases, leaving 14 bases between the germline ends. CDR1 and CDR2 from the germline V gene are MNHEY and SVGAGI. This CDR3 region has 14 residues. The CDR3 reads CASSSAGDGTEAFF. CDR3 in DNA: TGTGCCAGCAGTTCGGCAGGGGACGGGACTGAAGCTTTCTTT.

The chain is built from TRBV6-4 and TRBJ2-3; TRBD2 agrees at 7 bases. J lost 4 bases, V lost 2 bases, and 6 bases had no gene match. Germline V gene data show CDR1 as MRHNA and CDR2 as SNTAGT. This CDR3 has 15 residues. The CDR3 is CASSDLSRGADTQYF. For the CDR3, the DNA is TGTGCCAGCAGTGACCTGAGCCGGGGGGCAGATACGCAGTATTTT.

The chain uses TRBV5-4 and TRBJ2-5, with TRBD1 identical over 8 bases. V lost 3 bases to trimming and J lost 1 base; unmatched junction nucleotides: 8. In germline, CDR1 is SGHNT, CDR2 YYREEE (reference sequence). The CDR3 runs to 16 residues. The CDR3 DNA reads as TGTGCCAGCAGCTCCTGGACAGGGCTTTCCCAAGAGACCCAGTACTTC. Amino acids: CASSSWTGLSQETQYF.

V usage is TRBV5-1 and J usage is TRBJ2-7; 12 positions match TRBD1. CDR1 and CDR2 (germline): SGHRS, YFSETQ. The J segment lost 6 bases and the V segment lost 4 bases, leaving 11 bases of the junction unmatched. CDR3 length: 16 residues. The CDR3 sequence: CASSGDRGHPTSEQYF. DNA of the CDR3: TGCGCCAGCAGCGGGGACAGGGGGCACCCTACATCCGAGCAGTACTTC.

The gene calls are TRBV29-1 and TRBJ1-5; TRBD1 aligns across 9 bases. V dropped 5 bases and J dropped 2; count of bases not matched to a gene: 10. This CDR3 contains 16 residues. The V gene's germline CDR1 is SQVTM and CDR2 ANQGSEA. In DNA, the CDR3 is TGCAGCGTTACCCTACAGGGGGCTATGGGCAATCAGCCCCAGCATTTT. Amino acid sequence: CSVTLQGAMGNQPQHF.

The chain is built from TRBV4-2 and TRBJ2-5; D may be TRBD2 (5 bases). There are 13 residues in the CDR3. Trimming removed 1 base at V and 5 bases at J, with 8 bases between. The germline V gene encodes CDR1 LGHNA and CDR2 YNFKEQ. The DNA for the CDR3 is TGTGCCAGCAGCCAAGTCTGGGAGGAGACCCAGTACTTC. This gives the protein CASSQVWEETQYF.

The chain joins TRBV6-6 to TRBJ2-1, with TRBD2 matching 10 bases. With 4 bases clipped from V and 6 bases from J, the junction kept 9 bases outside the gene matches. In germline, CDR1 is MNHNY, CDR2 SVGAGI (reference sequence). CDR3 length: 16 residues. CDR3 in DNA: TGTGCCAGCAGTTTGAGGGCTAGCGGGGGCCTCAATGAGCAGTTCTTC. This codes for CASSLRASGGLNEQFF.

The chain uses TRBV6-1 and TRBJ2-6, with TRBD1 as a possible D gene (6 bases). Germline CDR1 is MNHNS and CDR2 is SASEGT. Trimming stripped 2 bases from V and 4 bases from J, with 9 bases between. This CDR3 spans 15 amino acids. The CDR3 spells CASSEFDRGANVLTF. The CDR3 DNA sequence: TGTGCCAGCAGTGAATTCGACAGGGGGGCCAACGTCCTGACTTTC.

This chain joins TRBV6-1 and TRBJ1-2; 8 nucleotides agree with TRBD1. V shed 3 bases, J shed 4 bases, and the junction held 4 bases outside the gene matches. CDR3 length: 14 amino acids. Per the germline V gene, CDR1 is MNHNS and CDR2 is SASEGT. Here the CDR3 reads CASSENRGIYGYTF. CDR3 in DNA: TGTGCCAGCAGTGAGAACAGGGGGATCTATGGCTACACCTTC.

The rearrangement uses TRBV4-1 and TRBJ1-5; D call uncertain. Germline values: CDR1 MGHRA, CDR2 YSYEKL. Trimming removed 0 bases from V and 1 base from J, with 4 bases in between. The CDR3 loop spans 14 amino acids. This CDR3 reads CASSQDRSNQPQHF. For the CDR3, the DNA is TGCGCCAGCAGCCAAGATCGGAGCAATCAGCCCCAGCATTTT.

This rearrangement joins TRBV2 to TRBJ1-6; TRBD1 agrees at 10 bases. The junction had 6 bases not matched to a gene; V was cut back by 7 bases and J by 3 bases. CDR3 length equals 16 residues. Germline V gene data show CDR1 as SNHLY and CDR2 as FYNNEI. CDR3 sequence reads: CASKGTGAIYNSPLHF. For the CDR3, the DNA is TGTGCCAGCAAGGGGACAGGGGCAATCTATAATTCACCCCTCCACTTT.

Comments on this clone: A junction boundary mismatches the germline segment, possibly from a read error. The same CDR3 is also encoded by other DNA sequences in this sample. The chain links TRBV15 to TRBJ2-3; TRBD1 aligns across 9 bases. This CDR3 region has 17 residues. Germline-derived CDR1 and CDR2 are LNHNV and YYDKDF (reference sequence). CDR3 residues: CATSRDRTGVGTDTQYF. The CDR3 DNA is TGCGCCACCAGCAGAGACCGGACAGGGGTCGGCACAGATACGCAGTATTTT.

This chain links TRBV7-9 with TRBJ2-7; possibly TRBD2 for D (6 bases). Trimming removed 0 bases from V and 2 bases from J, with 8 bases in between. Germline CDR1 is SEHNR and CDR2 is FQNEAQ (reference sequence). The CDR3 is made up of 14 amino acids. In DNA, the CDR3 is TGTGCCAGCAGCTTAGCTGCGGGGACCTACGAGCAGTACTTC. It codes for CASSLAAGTYEQYF. Combining the CDR3 with reference TRBV7-9 and TRBJ2-7 gives the whole variable domain DTGVSQNPRHKITKRGQNVTFRCDPISEHNRLYWYRQTLGQGPEFLTYFQNEAQLEKSRLLSDRFSAERPKGSFSTLEIQRTEQGDSAMYLCASSLAAGTYEQYFGPGTRLTVT.

About this clone: Different DNA sequences within this sample yield the same CDR3. V and J are TRBV29-1 and TRBJ1-1, with D possibly matching TRBD1 (5 bases). Trimming left V 6 bases short and J 1 base short, with 9 bases between. Germline V gene data show CDR1 as SQVTM and CDR2 as ANQGSEA. The CDR3 is 12 amino acids. The CDR3 DNA sequence: TGCAGCGTCCTCGGACAGAACACTGAAGCTTTCTTT. Residues: CSVLGQNTEAFF.

The chain carries TRBV4-2 and TRBJ2-7; possible D gene TRBD1, 6 bases. The CDR3 spans 16 residues. V was cut by 1 base and J by 3 bases, with 16 bases left in between. CDR1 and CDR2 from the germline V gene are LGHNA and YNFKEQ. CDR3 coding DNA: TGTGCCAGCAGCCAAGCCCTGACAGGATTCGACTACGAGCAGTACTTC. Its protein is CASSQALTGFDYEQYF.

J is TRBJ1-6 and V is TRBV30, with TRBD1 identical over 7 bases. Germline values: CDR1 GTSNPN, CDR2 SVGIG (reference sequence). CDR3 size: 14 residues. The V segment lost 0 bases and the J segment 9 bases; nucleotides outside the gene matches: 5. CDR3 nucleotides: TGTGCCTGGAGTGTTGAGCAGGGGGGTTCACCCCTCCACTTT. Encoded protein: CAWSVEQGGSPLHF. Full variable domain (outside the CDR3, taken from reference TRBV30 and TRBJ1-6): SQTIHQWPATLVQPVGSPLSLECTVEGTSNPNLYWYRQAAGRGLQLLFYSVGIGQISSEVPQNLSASRPQDRQFILSSKKLLLSDSGFYLCAWSVEQGGSPLHFGNGTRLTVT.

The J gene is TRBJ2-3, the V gene TRBV7-2; 10 bases are shared with TRBD2. Trimming removed 2 bases from V and 4 bases from J; junction bases left unmatched: 9. The CDR3 covers 17 residues. Germline lookup yields CDR1 SGHTA and CDR2 FQGNSA. Here the CDR3 DNA reads TGTGCCAGCAGCTTATGGGGTCCAGCGGGGGGGTCAGATACGCAGTATTTT. This codes for CASSLWGPAGGSDTQYF.

The J gene is TRBJ2-7, the V gene TRBV7-8, with no clear D. Germline V CDR1 and CDR2: SGHVS, FQNEAQ. This CDR3 has 14 residues. Trimming pared 2 bases from V and 2 bases from J, leaving 10 bases between. DNA of the CDR3: TGTGCCAGCAGCTTACGAGGTGGTCCCTACGAGCAGTACTTC. Amino acid sequence: CASSLRGGPYEQYF.

The V and J genes are TRBV10-3 and TRBJ1-2; D is perhaps TRBD1 (6 bases). There are 13 residues in the CDR3. Germline V lookup: CDR1 ENHRY, CDR2 SYGVKD. V gave up 5 bases and J gave up 4 bases, with 11 bases separating them. The CDR3 DNA follows: TGTGCCATCAGTCGGACAGAGAGCTATGGCTACACCTTC. Translating gives CAISRTESYGYTF.

The J gene is TRBJ1-6, the V gene TRBV9, with 8 bases fitting TRBD1. CDR3 size: 16 residues. Germline CDR1 SGDLS, CDR2 YYNGEE. The J segment lost 7 bases and the V segment lost 0 bases, leaving 6 bases of the junction unmatched. In DNA form, the CDR3 reads TGTGCCAGCAGCGTAGGGGGGACAGGTTCAAATTCACCCCTCCACTTT. Translated: CASSVGGTGSNSPLHF.

V and J are TRBV5-1 and TRBJ2-3; TRBD2 agrees at 13 bases. Germline lookup yields CDR1 SGHRS and CDR2 YFSETQ. The CDR3 has 16 residues. Trimming removed 0 bases from V and 6 bases from J; junction bases left unmatched: 4. This chain's CDR3 is CASSLGTSGGWDTQYF. The DNA of the CDR3 is TGCGCCAGCAGCTTGGGGACTAGCGGGGGCTGGGATACGCAGTATTTT. Complete variable domain (other parts from reference TRBV5-1 and TRBJ2-3): KAGVTQTPRYLIKTRGQQVTLSCSPISGHRSVSWYQQTPGQGLQFLFEYFSETQRNKGNFPGRFSGRQFSNSRSEMNVSTLELGDSALYLCASSLGTSGGWDTQYFGPGTRLTVL.

V is TRBV6-1 and J is TRBJ1-1, with no clear D. The CDR3 has 14 amino acids. The germline CDR1 and CDR2 sequences are MNHNS and SASEGT. Trimming cost V 3 bases and J 5 bases, with 13 bases left between them. The CDR3 region has the DNA TGTGCCAGCAGTGATTTCCGCGGTGGGACTGAAGCTTTCTTT. It is translated as CASSDFRGGTEAFF.

The chain carries TRBV16 and TRBJ1-6, with 7 bases matching TRBD1. The CDR3 contains 14 residues. Germline CDR1 and CDR2: KGHSY and FQNENV. Losses at the gene ends were 2 bases for V and 7 bases for J; bases not matched to a gene: 2. CDR3 in amino acids: CASSQKTGNSPLHF. CDR3 in DNA: TGTGCCAGCAGCCAAAAGACAGGGAATTCACCCCTCCACTTT.